The TCR beta chain under discussion was sequenced for a study of T cell changes during pregnancy in multiple sclerosis. Sequencing was performed with immunoSEQ multiplex PCR; in TCRdb, only in-frame clones are kept and a portion is missing. The sample has under 80,000 clones; 80% to 95% are singletons. The V gene's germline CDR1 is MDHEN and CDR2 SYDVKM. This CDR3 is built from 15 residues. Unmatched junction bases numbered 13, after V lost 7 bases and J lost 8 bases. The sequence was obtained from a female donor in good health, enrolled as a control in a pregnancy study. Specimen: peripheral blood, collected after pregnancy. The chain is built from TRBV28 and TRBJ2-2; 7 bases fit TRBD2. The CDR3 here is CASTTSVAGAGELFF. In DNA, the CDR3 is TGTGCCAGCACAACTAGCGTCGCTGGTGCGGGGGAGCTGTTTTTT.